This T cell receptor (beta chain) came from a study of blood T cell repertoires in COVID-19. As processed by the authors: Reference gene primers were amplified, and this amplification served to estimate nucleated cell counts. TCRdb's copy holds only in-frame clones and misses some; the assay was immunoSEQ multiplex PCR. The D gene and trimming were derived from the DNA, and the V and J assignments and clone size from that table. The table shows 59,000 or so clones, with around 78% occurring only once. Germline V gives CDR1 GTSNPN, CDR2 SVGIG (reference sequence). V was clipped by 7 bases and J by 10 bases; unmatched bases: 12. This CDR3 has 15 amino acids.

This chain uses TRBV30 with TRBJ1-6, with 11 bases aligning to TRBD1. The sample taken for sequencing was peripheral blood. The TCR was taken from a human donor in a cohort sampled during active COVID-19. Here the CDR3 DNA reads TGTGCCTTTCCAAGTGGACAGGGGGCATCCTCACCCCTCCACTTT. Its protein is CAFPSGQGASSPLHF.